This TCR beta chain was recorded in a study of OX40 agonist ivuxolimab in advanced cancers. The V gene end was trimmed by 0 bases and the J gene end by 0 bases; junction bases not matched to a gene: 17. This CDR3 spans 23 amino acids. Germline V lookup: CDR1 LGHNA, CDR2 YNFKEQ. Sequencing used immunoSEQ multiplex PCR; TCRdb keeps in-frame clones, though not all of them. Among 72,000 or so clones, 88% were seen once, and the ten largest hold approximately 0.86%. This receptor was taken from an adult with an advanced solid tumor such as melanoma, head and neck, liver or kidney cancer. Here the sequenced sample was CD4+ or CD8+ T cells sorted from blood, taken in a trial of the OX40 agonist ivuxolimab. The chain uses TRBV4-2 and TRBJ2-6; 10 positions agree with TRBD1. The CDR3, as DNA: TGTGCCAGCAGCCAAGACAGAGGGGGACAGGGGCCGAAGGCATACTCTGGGGCCAACGTCCTGACTTTC. This encodes CASSQDRGGQGPKAYSGANVLTF.